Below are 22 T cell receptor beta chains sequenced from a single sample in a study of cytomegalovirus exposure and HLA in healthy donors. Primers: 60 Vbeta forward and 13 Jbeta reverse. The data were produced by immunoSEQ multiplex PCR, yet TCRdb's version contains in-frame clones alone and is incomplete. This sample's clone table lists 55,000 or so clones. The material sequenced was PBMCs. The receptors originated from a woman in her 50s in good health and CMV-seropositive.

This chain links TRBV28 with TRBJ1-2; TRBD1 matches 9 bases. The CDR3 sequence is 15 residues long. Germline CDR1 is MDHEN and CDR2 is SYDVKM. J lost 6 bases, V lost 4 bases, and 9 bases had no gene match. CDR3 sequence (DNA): TGTGCCAGCAGTTCCGGGCCAGACAGGGGGAATGGCTACACCTTC. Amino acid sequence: CASSSGPDRGNGYTF.

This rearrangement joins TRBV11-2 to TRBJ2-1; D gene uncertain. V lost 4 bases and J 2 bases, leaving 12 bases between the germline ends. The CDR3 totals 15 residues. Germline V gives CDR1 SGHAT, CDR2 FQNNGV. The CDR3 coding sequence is TGTGCCAGCAGCTCTGCCCCACAGACCTACAATGAGCAGTTCTTC. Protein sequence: CASSSAPQTYNEQFF.

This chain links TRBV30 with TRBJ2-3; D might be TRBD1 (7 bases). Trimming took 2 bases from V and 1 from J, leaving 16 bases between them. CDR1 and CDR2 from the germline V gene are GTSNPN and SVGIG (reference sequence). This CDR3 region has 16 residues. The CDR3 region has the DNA TGTGCCTGGAGTAGGGGTTCCAGGGGGGGCACAGATACGCAGTATTTT. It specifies CAWSRGSRGGTDTQYF.

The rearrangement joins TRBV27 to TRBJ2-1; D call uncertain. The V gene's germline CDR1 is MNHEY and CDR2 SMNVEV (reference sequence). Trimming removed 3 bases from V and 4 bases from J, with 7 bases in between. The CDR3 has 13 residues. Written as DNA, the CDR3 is TGTGCCAGCAGTTTCGGGTCGTACAATGAGCAGTTCTTC. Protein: CASSFGSYNEQFF.

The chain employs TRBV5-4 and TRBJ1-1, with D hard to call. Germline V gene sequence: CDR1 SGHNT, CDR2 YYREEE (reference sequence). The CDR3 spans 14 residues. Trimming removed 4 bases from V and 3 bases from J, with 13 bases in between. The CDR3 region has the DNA TGTGCCAGCAGCAGAAGCCGGCGGGACACTGAAGCTTTCTTT. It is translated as CASSRSRRDTEAFF.

The CDR3 region is CASSGTGTSVRQYF. The CDR3 nucleotides read TGTGCCAGCAGTGGTACCGGGACATCTGTTCGGCAGTACTTC. The rearrangement joins TRBV2 to TRBJ2-7; the D gene is possibly TRBD1 (6 bases). Germline CDR1 SNHLY, CDR2 FYNNEI. The germline V and J ends were trimmed by 4 bases and 9 bases, with 19 bases remaining between them. The length of the CDR3 is 14 residues.

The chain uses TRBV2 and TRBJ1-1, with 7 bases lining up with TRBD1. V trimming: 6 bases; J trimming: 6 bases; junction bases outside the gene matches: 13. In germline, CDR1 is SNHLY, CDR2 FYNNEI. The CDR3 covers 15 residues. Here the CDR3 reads CASSAPTGSEAEAFF. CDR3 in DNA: TGTGCCAGCAGCGCGCCGACAGGGAGTGAGGCTGAAGCTTTCTTT. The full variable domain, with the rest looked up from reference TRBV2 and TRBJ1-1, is EPEVTQTPSHQVTQMGQEVILRCVPISNHLYFYWYRQILGQKVEFLVSFYNNEISEKSEIFDDQFSVERPDGSNFTLKIRSTKLEDSAMYFCASSAPTGSEAEAFFGQGTRLTVV.

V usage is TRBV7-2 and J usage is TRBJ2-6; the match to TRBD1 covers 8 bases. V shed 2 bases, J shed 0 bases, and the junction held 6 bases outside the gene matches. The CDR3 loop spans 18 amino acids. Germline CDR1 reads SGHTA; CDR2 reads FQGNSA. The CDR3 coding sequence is TGTGCCAGCAGCTTATCTTGGACAGGGAGCTCTGGGGCCAACGTCCTGACTTTC. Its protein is CASSLSWTGSSGANVLTF. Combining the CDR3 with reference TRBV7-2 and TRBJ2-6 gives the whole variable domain GAGVSQSPSNKVTEKGKDVELRCDPISGHTALYWYRQSLGQGLEFLIYFQGNSAPDKSGLPSDRFSAERTGGSVSTLTIQRTQQEDSAVYLCASSLSWTGSSGANVLTFGAGSRLTVL.

This CDR3 reads CASSVGGANTGELFF. In nucleotides, the CDR3 is TGTGCCAGCAGCGTAGGGGGGGCGAACACCGGGGAGCTGTTTTTT. The chain has TRBV9 and TRBJ2-2; a possible D gene is TRBD2 (6 bases). Germline CDR1 is SGDLS and CDR2 is YYNGEE. V lost 0 bases to trimming and J lost 0 bases, with 6 bases between them. The CDR3 covers 15 residues.

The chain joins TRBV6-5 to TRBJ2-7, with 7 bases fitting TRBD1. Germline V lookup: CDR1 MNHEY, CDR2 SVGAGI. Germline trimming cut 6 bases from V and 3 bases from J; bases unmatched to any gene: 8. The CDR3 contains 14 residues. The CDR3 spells CASRRQGQSYEQYF. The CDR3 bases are TGTGCCAGCAGGAGACAGGGCCAAAGCTACGAGCAGTACTTC.

The CDR3 is CASSPSTGFNEQYF. The CDR3 DNA follows: TGTGCCAGCTCACCCTCGACAGGGTTCAACGAGCAGTACTTC. The chain combines TRBV18 with TRBJ2-7, with 7 positions matching TRBD1. The V gene end was trimmed by 3 bases and the J gene end by 5 bases; junction bases not matched to a gene: 7. The CDR3 length is 14 residues. Germline CDR1 is KGHSH and CDR2 is LQKENI.

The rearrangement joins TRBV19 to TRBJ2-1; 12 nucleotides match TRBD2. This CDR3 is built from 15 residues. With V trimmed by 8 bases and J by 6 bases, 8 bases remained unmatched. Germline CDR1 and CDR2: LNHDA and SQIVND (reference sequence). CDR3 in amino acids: CASVRTSGGFNEQFF. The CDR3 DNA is TGTGCCAGTGTCCGTACTAGCGGGGGGTTCAATGAGCAGTTCTTC.

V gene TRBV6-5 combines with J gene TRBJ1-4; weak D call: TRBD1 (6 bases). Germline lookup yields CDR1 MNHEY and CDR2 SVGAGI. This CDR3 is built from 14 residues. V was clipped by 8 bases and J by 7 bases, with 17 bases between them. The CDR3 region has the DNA TGTGCCAGCGGCGGCGGGGGGCCAAGTGAAAAACTGTTTTTT. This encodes CASGGGGPSEKLFF.

The CDR3 bases are TGCGCCAGCAGCCTGCACAGGCCTGATTGGGATGGCTACACCTTC. It is translated as CASSLHRPDWDGYTF. J is TRBJ1-2 and V is TRBV5-1; D perhaps matches TRBD1 (5 bases). The germline V gene encodes CDR1 SGHRS and CDR2 YFSETQ. Trimming removed 4 bases from V and 6 bases from J, with 19 bases in between. CDR3 size: 15 residues.

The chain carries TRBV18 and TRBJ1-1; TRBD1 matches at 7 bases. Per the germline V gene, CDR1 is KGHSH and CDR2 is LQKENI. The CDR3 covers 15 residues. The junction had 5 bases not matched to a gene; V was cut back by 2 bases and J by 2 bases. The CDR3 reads CASSPSQGVNTEAFF. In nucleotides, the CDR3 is TGTGCCAGCTCACCAAGCCAGGGGGTTAACACTGAAGCTTTCTTT. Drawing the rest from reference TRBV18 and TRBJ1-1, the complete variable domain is NAGVMQNPRHLVRRRGQEARLRCSPMKGHSHVYWYRQLPEEGLKFMVYLQKENIIDESGMPKERFSAEFPKEGPSILRIQQVVRGDSAAYFCASSPSQGVNTEAFFGQGTRLTVV.

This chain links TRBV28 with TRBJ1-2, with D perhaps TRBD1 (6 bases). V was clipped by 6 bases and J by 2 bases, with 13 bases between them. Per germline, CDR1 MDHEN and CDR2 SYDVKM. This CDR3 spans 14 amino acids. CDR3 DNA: TGTGCCAGCAGATTTTTAGGGGGAAACTATGGCTACACCTTC. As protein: CASRFLGGNYGYTF.

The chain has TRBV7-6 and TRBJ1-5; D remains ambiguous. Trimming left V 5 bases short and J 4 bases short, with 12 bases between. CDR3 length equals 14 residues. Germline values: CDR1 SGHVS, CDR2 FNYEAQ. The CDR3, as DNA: TGTGCCAGCAGCCCCCGACCAGGAAATCAGCCCCAGCATTTT. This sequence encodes CASSPRPGNQPQHF.

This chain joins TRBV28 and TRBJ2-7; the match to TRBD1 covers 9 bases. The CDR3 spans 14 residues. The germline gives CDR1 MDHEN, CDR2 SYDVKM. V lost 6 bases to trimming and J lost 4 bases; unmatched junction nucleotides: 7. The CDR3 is CASRLRTGAYEQYF. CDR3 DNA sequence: TGTGCCAGCAGGCTCCGGACAGGGGCTTACGAGCAGTACTTC.

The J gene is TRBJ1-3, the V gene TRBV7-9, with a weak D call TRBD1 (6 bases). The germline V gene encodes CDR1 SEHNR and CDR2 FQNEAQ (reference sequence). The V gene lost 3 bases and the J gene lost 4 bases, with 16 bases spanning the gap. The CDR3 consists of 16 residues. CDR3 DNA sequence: TGTGCCAGCAGCTTTTCAGGGGCTCGAGGAGGAAACACCATATATTTT. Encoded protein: CASSFSGARGGNTIYF.

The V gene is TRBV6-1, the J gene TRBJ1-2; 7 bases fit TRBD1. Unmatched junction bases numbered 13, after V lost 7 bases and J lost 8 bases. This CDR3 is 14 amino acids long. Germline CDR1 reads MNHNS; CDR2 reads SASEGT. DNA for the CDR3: TGTGCCAGCAAGGGGACAGCGGGGGCGGGGGGCTACACCTTC. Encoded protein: CASKGTAGAGGYTF.

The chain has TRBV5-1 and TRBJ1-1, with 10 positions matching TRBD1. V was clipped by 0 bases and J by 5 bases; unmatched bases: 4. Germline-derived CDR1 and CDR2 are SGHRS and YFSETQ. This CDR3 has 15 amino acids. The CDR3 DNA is TGCGCCAGCAGCTTGGTAGGGACAGGGGTAACTGAAGCTTTCTTT. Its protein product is CASSLVGTGVTEAFF.

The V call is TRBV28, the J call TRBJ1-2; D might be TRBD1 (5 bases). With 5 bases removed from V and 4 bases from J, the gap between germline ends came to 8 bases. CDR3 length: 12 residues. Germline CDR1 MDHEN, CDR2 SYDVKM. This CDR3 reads CASSTTAYGYTF. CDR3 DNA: TGTGCCAGCAGTACGACAGCCTATGGCTACACCTTC.